The source of this T cell receptor beta chain is a study of T cells in women clearing cervical HPV infection. Study-wide context: Case blood was drawn when the lesion was first found; control blood after infection became undetectable. Broader study findings: TRBV6-7 relative abundance averaged 0.11% in cases and more than 0.15% in controls.

All participants had a single incident cervical HPV16 infection, and prevalent HPV16 infections were excluded. Dot-blot hybridization genotyped cervical HPV amplified with MY09/MY11 PCR. V gave up 5 bases and J gave up 0 bases, with 11 bases separating them. In germline, CDR1 is LNHDA, CDR2 SQIVND (reference sequence). The CDR3 is 16 residues long. Sequencing used immunoSEQ multiplex PCR; TCRdb keeps in-frame clones, though not all of them. The sample data list about 20,000 clones. On this clone itself: Its cognate antigen is unknown. Read data end 3 residues before the CDR3 end; the end is taken from the germline J gene.

The source is a woman between 18 and 70 years old with a cervical HPV16 infection that either progressed to CIN3+ or cleared (not recorded which). The material sequenced was blood buffy coat. V usage is TRBV19 and J usage is TRBJ2-6, with a tentative D call TRBD2 (6 bases). The CDR3 region is CASSLGDFSGANVLTF. Incomplete CDR3 DNA: TGTGCCAGTAGTCTCGGGGACTTCTCTGGGGCCAACGTC.